These 6 T cell receptor beta chains were sequenced from one sample in a study of T cells in Graves' hyperthyroidism and ophthalmopathy (dated by TCRdb to between 2018 and 2021). Library preparation employed multiplex PCR. The reads were generated on an Illumina HiSeq 2000. The TCR beta CDR3 regions were amplified from RNA transcripts. For the first round of RT-PCR on the TCR CDR3, the HTBI primer set was used together with the Qiagen OneStep RT-PCR kit. Using fastp at Q25 and MiXCR, TCRdb reprocessed the public reads and kept productive beta chains. Rows merge per CDR3 protein into single entries with the most common DNA and genes. The sample table holds approximately 600,000 distinct CDR3 sequences, of which less than 25% were seen once. Around a third of the sample rests with the top ten. Sequencing was performed on blood. The receptors originated from a man aged 25-45 years with Graves' ophthalmopathy.

This chain links TRBV6-1 with TRBJ1-2; no clear D. The CDR3 is made up of 13 amino acids. V was pared by 4 bases and J by 3 bases, with 9 bases between. CDR1 MNHNS and CDR2 SASEGT come from the germline V gene. The CDR3 bases are TGTGCCAGCAGTGGACACAGTGACTATGGCTACACCTTC. Its translation is CASSGHSDYGYTF.

This clonotype came up a few times. One junction end does not reproduce the germline sequence, and a read error may be involved. CDR3 region: CASSELAGVYSEQFF. As DNA, the CDR3 is TGTGCCAGCTCGGAACTAGCGGGAGTTTACAGTGAGCAGTTCTTC. The V call is TRBV18, the J call TRBJ2-1; 11 positions agree with TRBD2. CDR1 is KGHSH and CDR2 is LQKENI in the germline V gene. The CDR3 is made up of 15 amino acids.

This chain joins TRBV29-1 and TRBJ2-3; D gene uncertain. CDR3 length equals 14 residues. Germline V gene data show CDR1 as SQVTM and CDR2 as ANQGSEA. The V end was cut by 7 bases, the J end by 2 bases, with 16 bases between. CDR3 coding DNA: TGCAGCGGGCGCTTAGGAAGCCTCACAGATACGCAGTATTTT. Residues: CSGRLGSLTDTQYF.

This clonotype was seen at least ten times. The rearrangement links TRBV14 to TRBJ2-1; D gene unclear. The CDR3 sequence is 11 residues long. The ends were cut back, 1 base at V and 9 bases at J, with 4 bases in the middle. The germline gives CDR1 SGHDN, CDR2 FVKESK. The CDR3 DNA reads TGTGCCAGCAGCCAAGGGGTTGAGCAGTTCTTC. This sequence encodes CASSQGVEQFF.

The chain carries TRBV7-9 and TRBJ2-5; D gene ambiguous. Deletions cut 4 bases from V and 4 bases from J, with 28 bases between. The CDR3 extends over 19 amino acids. Germline V lookup: CDR1 SEHNR, CDR2 FQNEAQ (reference sequence). The DNA of the CDR3 is TGTGCCAGCAGCTCTCGGCTAGATTGGGCCCTCAAATTCGTAGAGACCCAGTACTTC. Translating gives CASSSRLDWALKFVETQYF.

This clonotype has a handful of counts. The chain joins TRBV29-1 to TRBJ2-7, with D tentatively TRBD1 (6 bases). V was cut by 3 bases and J by 2 bases, with 17 bases left in between. CDR1 is SQVTM and CDR2 is ANQGSEA in the germline V gene. This CDR3 is 15 amino acids long. In DNA form, the CDR3 reads TGCAGCGTTGATCTTTGGGGGCCCCCTACCTACGAGCAGTACTTC. Encoded protein: CSVDLWGPPTYEQYF.